This T cell receptor (beta chain) emerged from a study of blood T cell repertoires in COVID-19. The overall study: PBMCs, B-cell-depleted T cells, or T cells were the source of the cDNA or gDNA that made up the material.

Measured with immunoSEQ multiplex PCR; TCRdb has only the in-frame clones, and not every one. The data contain about 270,000 clones, around 90% of them seen just once; the ten biggest clones take up 2% to 3%. The V and J ends lost 2 bases and 1 base respectively, with 19 bases between them. This CDR3 spans 18 amino acids. Germline V gene data show CDR1 as MNHEY and CDR2 as SMNVEV (reference sequence). Sequencing was performed on peripheral blood. The chain carries TRBV27 and TRBJ2-3, with D possibly being TRBD2 (6 bases). The sequence derives from a young adult with COVID-19, enrolled during active disease. DNA of the CDR3: TGTGCCAGCAGTTTACGGGATGGACGGGAGACGGGCACAGATACGCAGTATTTT. Encoded protein: CASSLRDGRETGTDTQYF.